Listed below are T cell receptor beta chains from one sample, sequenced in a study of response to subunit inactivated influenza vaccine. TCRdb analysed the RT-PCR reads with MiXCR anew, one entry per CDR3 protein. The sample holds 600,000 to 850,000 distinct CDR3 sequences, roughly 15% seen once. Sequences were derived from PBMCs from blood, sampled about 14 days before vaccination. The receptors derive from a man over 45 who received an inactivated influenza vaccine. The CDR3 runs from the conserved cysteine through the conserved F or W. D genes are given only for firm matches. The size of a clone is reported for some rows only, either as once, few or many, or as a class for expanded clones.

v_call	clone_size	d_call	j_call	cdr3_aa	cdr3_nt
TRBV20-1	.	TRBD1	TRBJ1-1	CSAGHSGTGRGTFF	TGCAGTGCTGGCCACTCCGGGACAGGCCGAGGAACTTTCTTT
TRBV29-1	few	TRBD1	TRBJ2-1	CSVHTGQAYNEQFF	TGCAGCGTCCACACGGGACAGGCGTACAATGAGCAGTTCTTC
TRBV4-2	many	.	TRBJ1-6	CASSQEQGMPLHF	TGTGCCAGCAGCCAGGAACAGGGTATGCCCCTCCACTTT
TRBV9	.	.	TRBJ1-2	CASSVALGVYGYTF	TGTGCCAGCAGCGTAGCTCTGGGCGTCTATGGCTACACCTTC
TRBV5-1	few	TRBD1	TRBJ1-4	CASSDPGQGFGKLFF	TGCGCCAGCAGCGACCCGGGACAGGGTTTTGGAAAACTGTTTTTT
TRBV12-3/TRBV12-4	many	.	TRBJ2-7	CASTTSGGHYEQYF	TGTGCCAGCACCACAAGCGGAGGACACTACGAGCAGTACTTC
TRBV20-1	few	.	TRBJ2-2	CSARDLLASNTGELFF	TGCAGTGCTAGAGATCTTCTAGCTTCTAACACCGGGGAGCTGTTTTTT
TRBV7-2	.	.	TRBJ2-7	CASSLVGVSEQYF	TGTGCCAGCAGCTTAGTCGGGGTCAGCGAGCAGTACTTC
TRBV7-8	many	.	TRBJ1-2	CASSLEGAGYGYTF	TGTGCCAGCAGCTTAGAAGGGGCCGGCTATGGCTACACCTTC
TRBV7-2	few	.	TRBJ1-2	CASSRRTDNYGYTF	TGTGCCAGCAGCAGGAGGACAGATAACTATGGCTACACCTTC
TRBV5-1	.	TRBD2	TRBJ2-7	CASTPSGRFAEQYF	TGCGCCAGCACCCCGAGCGGGAGATTTGCCGAGCAGTACTTC
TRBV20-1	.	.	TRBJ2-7	CSARDGRPYEQYF	TGCAGTGCTAGAGATGGACGTCCCTACGAGCAGTACTTC
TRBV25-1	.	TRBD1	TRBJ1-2	CASSEDRAKGYTF	TGTGCCAGCAGTGAAGACAGGGCCAAAGGCTACACCTTC